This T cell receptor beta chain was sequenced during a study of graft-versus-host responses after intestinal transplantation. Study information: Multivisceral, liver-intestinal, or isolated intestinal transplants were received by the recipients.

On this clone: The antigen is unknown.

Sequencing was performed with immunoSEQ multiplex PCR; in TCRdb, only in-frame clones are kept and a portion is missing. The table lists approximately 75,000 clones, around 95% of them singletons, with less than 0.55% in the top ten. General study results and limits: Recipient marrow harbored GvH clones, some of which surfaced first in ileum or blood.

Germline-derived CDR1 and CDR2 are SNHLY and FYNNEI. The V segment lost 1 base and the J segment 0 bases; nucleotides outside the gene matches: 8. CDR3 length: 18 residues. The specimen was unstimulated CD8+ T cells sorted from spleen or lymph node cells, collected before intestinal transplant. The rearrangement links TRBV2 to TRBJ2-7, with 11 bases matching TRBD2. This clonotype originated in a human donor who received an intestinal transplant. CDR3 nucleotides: TGTGCCAGCAGTGAAGATCCTGCTAGCGGGAGGTACTCCTACGAGCAGTACTTC. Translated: CASSEDPASGRYSYEQYF.